This T cell receptor beta chain is drawn from a study of CD8 T cells in ankylosing spondylitis (dated by TCRdb to about 2017). Concerning the study at large: T cell receptor beta repertoires were profiled in healthy donors and ankylosing spondylitis patients so that disease-linked TCR variants could be found. The whole study cohort included 95 to 130 healthy donors and 25 ankylosing spondylitis patients. Peripheral blood was sampled, and synovial fluid was additionally collected from ankylosing spondylitis patients.

This clonotype was detected a few times. No cognate antigen has been identified for it. Compared with germline, one end of the junction differs, possibly owing to a read error. The study at large found these results: Some TCR beta motif variants had previously been reported in synovial fluid and blood of reactive arthritis patients, which suggested common disease-initiation mechanisms. The disease-linked clones showed a CD8+ phenotype and occurred at relatively low frequencies in peripheral blood. Blood from ankylosing spondylitis patients appeared to be characterized by a TCR beta motif composed of 7 to 9 highly homologous amino acid variants. Significant enrichment of the disease-linked clones was reported in matched synovial fluid samples from ankylosing spondylitis patients.

Sequencing was carried out with an Illumina HiSeq 2500. Quantitative 5'-RACE with molecular barcodes was the method used to prepare the TCR beta libraries. In the authors' own workflow: Disease-linked TCR variants were identified with a new computational method built on a probabilistic model of VDJ rearrangement. Starting from the raw public reads, TCRdb applied fastp trimming at Q25, assembled clones with MiXCR and retained in-frame beta chains. Each entry merges the rows of one CDR3 protein and shows their most common DNA and genes. The V and J calls follow TCRdb's processing rather than the paper's. The table for this sample lists roughly 230,000 distinct CDR3 sequences; 15% to 20% of them were counted only once. The top ten constitute around 33% of the sample. The CDR3 measures 12 amino acids from cysteine to phenylalanine. Here the CDR3 DNA is all that survives: 36 bases in frame from base 1.

Recombination joined TRBV12-3 or TRBV12-4 with TRBJ1-1, with no confident D gene call. This receptor was taken from a male donor with ankylosing spondylitis or in good health (not recorded which). The sample was blood, either unsorted or a sorted T cell fraction (not recorded which). The base sequence is TGTGCCAGCAGTTTTGGTTCAGACCCCTGTCTCTTT. Its product reads: CASSFGSDPCLF.